This entry features one T cell receptor beta chain sequence. This entry comes from a study of shared T cell receptors in the human thymus. Looked up from germline, CDR1 is SGHRS and CDR2 is YFSETQ. V lost 4 bases and J lost 2, with 19 bases in between. The CDR3 is 16 amino acids. The data were produced by immunoSEQ multiplex PCR, yet TCRdb's version contains in-frame clones alone and is incomplete. The sample has just under 550,000 clones, 78% seen once. Another study also made use of these data, one on human thymus T cells.

Sample: thymocytes. The J gene is TRBJ2-7, the V gene TRBV5-1; TRBD2 might be the D (6 bases). The TCR sequence derives from a boy under two years old with a congenital heart defect. Written as DNA, the CDR3 is TGCGCCAGCAGCCTACCTTGGGGGGAGGTCCCCTACGAGCAGTACTTC. It encodes CASSLPWGEVPYEQYF.